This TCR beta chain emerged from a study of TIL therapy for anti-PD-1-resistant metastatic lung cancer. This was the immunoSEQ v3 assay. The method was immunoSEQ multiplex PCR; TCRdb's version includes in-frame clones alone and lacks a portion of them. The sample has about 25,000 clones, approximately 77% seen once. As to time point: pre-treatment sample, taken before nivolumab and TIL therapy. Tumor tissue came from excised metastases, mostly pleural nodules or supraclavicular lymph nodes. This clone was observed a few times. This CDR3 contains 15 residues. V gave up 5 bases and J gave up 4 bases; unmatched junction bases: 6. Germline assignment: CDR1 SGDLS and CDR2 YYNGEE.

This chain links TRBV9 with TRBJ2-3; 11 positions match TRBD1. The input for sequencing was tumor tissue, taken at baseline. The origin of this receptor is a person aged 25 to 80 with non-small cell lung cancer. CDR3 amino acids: CASSDGQGAADTQYF. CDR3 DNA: TGTGCCAGCAGTGACGGACAGGGGGCCGCAGATACGCAGTATTTT.